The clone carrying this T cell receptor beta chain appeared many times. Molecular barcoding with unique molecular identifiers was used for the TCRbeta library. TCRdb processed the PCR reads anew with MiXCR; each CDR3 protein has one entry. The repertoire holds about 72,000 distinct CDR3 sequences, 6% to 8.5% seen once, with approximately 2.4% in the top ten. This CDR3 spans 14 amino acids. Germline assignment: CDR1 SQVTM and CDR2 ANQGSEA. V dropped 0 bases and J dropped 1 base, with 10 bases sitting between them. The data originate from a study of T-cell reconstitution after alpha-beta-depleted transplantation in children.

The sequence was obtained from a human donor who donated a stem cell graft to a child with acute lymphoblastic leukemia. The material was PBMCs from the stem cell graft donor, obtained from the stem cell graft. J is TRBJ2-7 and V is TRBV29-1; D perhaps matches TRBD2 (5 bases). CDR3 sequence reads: CSVEDLGDSYEQYF. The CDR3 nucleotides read TGCAGCGTTGAAGATCTCGGGGATTCCTACGAGCAGTACTTC.